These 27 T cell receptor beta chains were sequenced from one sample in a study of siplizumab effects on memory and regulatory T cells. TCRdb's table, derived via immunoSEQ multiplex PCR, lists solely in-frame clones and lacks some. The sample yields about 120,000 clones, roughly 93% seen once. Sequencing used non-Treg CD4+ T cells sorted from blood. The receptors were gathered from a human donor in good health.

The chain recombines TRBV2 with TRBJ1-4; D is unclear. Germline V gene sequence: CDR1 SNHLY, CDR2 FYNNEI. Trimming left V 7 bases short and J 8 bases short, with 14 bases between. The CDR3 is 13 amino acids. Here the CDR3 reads CASNPGSQEKLFF. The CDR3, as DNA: TGTGCCAGCAATCCCGGGTCCCAGGAAAAACTGTTTTTT.

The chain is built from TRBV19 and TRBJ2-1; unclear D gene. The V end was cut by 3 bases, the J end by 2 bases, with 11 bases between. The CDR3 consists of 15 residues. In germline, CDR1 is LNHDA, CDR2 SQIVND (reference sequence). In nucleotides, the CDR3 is TGTGCCAGTAGTATGCGGATAGCTACCTACAATGAGCAGTTCTTC. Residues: CASSMRIATYNEQFF.

DNA for the CDR3: TGTGCCAGCAGCCTAATGAGCACAGATACGCAGTATTTT. Protein sequence: CASSLMSTDTQYF. The chain recombines TRBV7-3 with TRBJ2-3; D is undetermined. The CDR3 spans 13 residues. From germline, CDR1 is SGHTA and CDR2 FQGTGA. Trimming took off 5 bases at V and 0 bases at J, with 6 bases between the two ends.

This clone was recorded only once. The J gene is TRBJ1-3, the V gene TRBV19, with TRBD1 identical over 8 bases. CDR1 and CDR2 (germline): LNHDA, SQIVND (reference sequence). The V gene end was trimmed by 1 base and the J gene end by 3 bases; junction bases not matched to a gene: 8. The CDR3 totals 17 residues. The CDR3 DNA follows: TGTGCCAGTAGTATAGGGTTCATCGGGACAGGTGGAAACACCATATATTTT. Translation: CASSIGFIGTGGNTIYF.

Here the CDR3 DNA reads TGTGCCAGCGGGGACAGGGAGGCCACCATATATTTT. This gives the protein CASGDREATIYF. The rearrangement links TRBV28 to TRBJ1-3, with 9 bases fitting TRBD1. Per the germline V gene, CDR1 is MDHEN and CDR2 is SYDVKM. The CDR3 extends over 12 amino acids. The trim removed 8 bases at V and 9 bases at J, leaving 5 bases unmatched. The variable domain in full, with the rest retrieved from reference TRBV28 and TRBJ1-3, is DVKVTQSSRYLVKRTGEKVFLECVQDMDHENMFWYRQDPGLGLRLIYFSYDVKMKEKGDIPEGYSVSREKKERFSLILESASTNQTSMYLCASGDREATIYFGEGSWLTVV.

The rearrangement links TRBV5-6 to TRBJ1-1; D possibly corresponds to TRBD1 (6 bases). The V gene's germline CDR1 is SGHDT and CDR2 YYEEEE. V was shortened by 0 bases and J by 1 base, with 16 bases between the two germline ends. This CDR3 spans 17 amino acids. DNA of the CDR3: TGTGCCAGCAGCTTGGGTGGGTTGGGGGCCTCGAACACTGAAGCTTTCTTT. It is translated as CASSLGGLGASNTEAFF.

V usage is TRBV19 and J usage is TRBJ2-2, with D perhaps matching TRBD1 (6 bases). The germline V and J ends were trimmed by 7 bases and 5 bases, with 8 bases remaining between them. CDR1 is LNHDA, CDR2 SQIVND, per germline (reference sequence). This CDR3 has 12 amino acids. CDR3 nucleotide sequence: TGTGCCAGTACCGACAGGACCGGGGAGCTGTTTTTT. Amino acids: CASTDRTGELFF.

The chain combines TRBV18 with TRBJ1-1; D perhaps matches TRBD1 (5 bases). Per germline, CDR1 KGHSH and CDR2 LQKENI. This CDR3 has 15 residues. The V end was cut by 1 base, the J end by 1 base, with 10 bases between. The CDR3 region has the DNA TGTGCCAGCTCACCACAGGGACGACCGAACACTGAAGCTTTCTTT. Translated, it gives CASSPQGRPNTEAFF.

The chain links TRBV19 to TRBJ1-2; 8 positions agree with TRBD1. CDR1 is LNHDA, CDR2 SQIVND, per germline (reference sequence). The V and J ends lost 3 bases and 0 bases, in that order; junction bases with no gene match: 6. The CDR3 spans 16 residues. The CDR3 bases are TGTGCCAGTAGTATTCGACAGGGGCTTACTAACTATGGCTACACCTTC. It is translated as CASSIRQGLTNYGYTF.

CDR3 in DNA: TGTGCCAGCAGCTTAAAGCTCCCCGAGCAGTACTTC. Residues: CASSLKLPEQYF. The chain joins TRBV7-9 to TRBJ2-7; D unclear. Trimming removed 2 bases at V and 6 bases at J, with 8 bases between. The V gene's germline CDR1 is SEHNR and CDR2 FQNEAQ (reference sequence). CDR3 length equals 12 residues.

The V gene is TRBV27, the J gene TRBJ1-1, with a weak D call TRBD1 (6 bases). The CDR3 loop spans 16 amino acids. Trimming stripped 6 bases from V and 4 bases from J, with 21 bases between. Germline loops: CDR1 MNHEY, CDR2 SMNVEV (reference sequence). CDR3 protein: CASRMRDTRGSTEAFF. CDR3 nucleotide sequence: TGTGCCAGCAGGATGAGGGACACCCGGGGGAGCACTGAAGCTTTCTTT.

CDR3: CASSYGVVGDEQYF. CDR3 in DNA: TGTGCCAGCAGTTACGGAGTTGTAGGAGACGAGCAGTACTTC. The rearrangement links TRBV6-6 to TRBJ2-7; D call uncertain. Per the germline V gene, CDR1 is MNHNY and CDR2 is SVGAGI (reference sequence). CDR3 length equals 14 residues. Deletions cut 2 bases from V and 5 bases from J, with 13 bases between.

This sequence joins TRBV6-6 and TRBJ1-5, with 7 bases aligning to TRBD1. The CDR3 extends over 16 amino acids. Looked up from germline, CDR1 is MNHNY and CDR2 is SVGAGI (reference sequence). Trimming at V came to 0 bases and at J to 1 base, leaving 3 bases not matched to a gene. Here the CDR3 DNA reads TGTGCCAGCAGTTACTCGCAGGGGGTGAGCAATCAGCCCCAGCATTTT. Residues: CASSYSQGVSNQPQHF.

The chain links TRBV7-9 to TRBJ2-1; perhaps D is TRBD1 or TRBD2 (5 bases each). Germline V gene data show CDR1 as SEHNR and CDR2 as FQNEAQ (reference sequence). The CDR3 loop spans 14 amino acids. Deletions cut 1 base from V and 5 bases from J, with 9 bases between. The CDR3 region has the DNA TGTGCCAGCAGCTTAGTCCCGGGGCACAATGAGCAGTTCTTC. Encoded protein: CASSLVPGHNEQFF.

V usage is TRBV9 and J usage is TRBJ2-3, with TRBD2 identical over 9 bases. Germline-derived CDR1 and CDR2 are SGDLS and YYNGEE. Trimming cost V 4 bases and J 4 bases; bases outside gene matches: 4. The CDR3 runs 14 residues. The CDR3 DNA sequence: TGTGCCAGCAGCCAGCGGGGGGTCGCAGATACGCAGTATTTT. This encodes CASSQRGVADTQYF. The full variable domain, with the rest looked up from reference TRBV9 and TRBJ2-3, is DSGVTQTPKHLITATGQRVTLRCSPRSGDLSVYWYQQSLDQGLQFLIQYYNGEERAKGNILERFSAQQFPDLHSELNLSSLELGDSALYFCASSQRGVADTQYFGPGTRLTVL.

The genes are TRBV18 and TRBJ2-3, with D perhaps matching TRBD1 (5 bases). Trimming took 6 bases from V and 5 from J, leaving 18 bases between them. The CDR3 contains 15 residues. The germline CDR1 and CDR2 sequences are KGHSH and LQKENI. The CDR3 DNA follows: TGTGCCAGCTCCCCTATGGACACAGTGAGAGATACGCAGTATTTT. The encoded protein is CASSPMDTVRDTQYF.

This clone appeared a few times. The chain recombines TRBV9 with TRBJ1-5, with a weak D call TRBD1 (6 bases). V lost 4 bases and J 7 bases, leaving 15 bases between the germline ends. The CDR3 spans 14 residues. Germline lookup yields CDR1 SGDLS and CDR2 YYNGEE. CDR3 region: CASSPTGGGQPQHF. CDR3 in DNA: TGTGCCAGCAGCCCCACTGGGGGCGGGCAGCCCCAGCATTTT.

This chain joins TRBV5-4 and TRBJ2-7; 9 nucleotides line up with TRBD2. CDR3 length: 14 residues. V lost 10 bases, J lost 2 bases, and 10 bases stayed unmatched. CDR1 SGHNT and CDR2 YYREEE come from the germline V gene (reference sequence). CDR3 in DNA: TGTGCCGTTCATAGCGGGGGCCGACCCTACGAGCAGTACTTC. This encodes CAVHSGGRPYEQYF.

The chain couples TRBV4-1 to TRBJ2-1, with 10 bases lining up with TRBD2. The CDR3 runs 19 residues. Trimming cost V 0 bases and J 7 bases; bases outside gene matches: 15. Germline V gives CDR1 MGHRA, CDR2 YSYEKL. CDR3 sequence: CASSQDRGLGLAVLNEQFF. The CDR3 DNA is TGCGCCAGCAGCCAAGATAGGGGTCTCGGACTAGCGGTTTTGAATGAGCAGTTCTTC.

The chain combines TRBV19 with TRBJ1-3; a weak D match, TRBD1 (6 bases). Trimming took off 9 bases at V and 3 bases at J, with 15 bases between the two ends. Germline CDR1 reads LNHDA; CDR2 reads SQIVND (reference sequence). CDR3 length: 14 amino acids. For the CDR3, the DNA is TGTGCCAGCCAGGGGCTCCCAAGTGGAAACACCATATATTTT. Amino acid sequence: CASQGLPSGNTIYF.

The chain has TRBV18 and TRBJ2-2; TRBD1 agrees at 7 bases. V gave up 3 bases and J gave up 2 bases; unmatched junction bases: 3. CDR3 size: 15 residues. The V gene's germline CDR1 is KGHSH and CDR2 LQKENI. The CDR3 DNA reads TGTGCCAGCTCACCCGGGACAGACAACACCGGGGAGCTGTTTTTT. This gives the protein CASSPGTDNTGELFF.

The CDR3 loop reads CASSVAALGSPLHF. For the CDR3, the DNA is TGTGCCAGCAGCGTAGCGGCCCTCGGGTCACCCCTCCACTTT. The chain links TRBV9 to TRBJ1-6; D is unclear. This CDR3 is built from 14 residues. Per germline, CDR1 SGDLS and CDR2 YYNGEE. V was trimmed by 0 bases and J by 10 bases, leaving 11 bases between them.

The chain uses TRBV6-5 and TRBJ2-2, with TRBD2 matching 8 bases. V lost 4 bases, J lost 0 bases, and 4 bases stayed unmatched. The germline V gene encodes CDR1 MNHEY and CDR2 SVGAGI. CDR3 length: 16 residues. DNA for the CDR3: TGTGCCAGCAGTTCCCCACTAGCGGCGAACACCGGGGAGCTGTTTTTT. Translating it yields CASSSPLAANTGELFF.

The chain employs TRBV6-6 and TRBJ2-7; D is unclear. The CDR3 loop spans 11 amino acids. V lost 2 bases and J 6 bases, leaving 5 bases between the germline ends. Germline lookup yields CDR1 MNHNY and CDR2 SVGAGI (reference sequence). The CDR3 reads CASSYGGEQYF. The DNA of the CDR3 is TGTGCCAGCAGTTACGGCGGCGAGCAGTACTTC.

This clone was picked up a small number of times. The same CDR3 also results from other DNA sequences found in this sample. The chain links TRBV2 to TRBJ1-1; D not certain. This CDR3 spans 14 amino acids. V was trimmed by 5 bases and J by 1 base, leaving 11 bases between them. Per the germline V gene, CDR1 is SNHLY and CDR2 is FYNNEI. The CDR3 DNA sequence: TGTGCCAGCAGTCGACCGGGATGGAACACTGAAGCTTTCTTT. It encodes CASSRPGWNTEAFF. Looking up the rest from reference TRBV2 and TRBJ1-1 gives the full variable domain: EPEVTQTPSHQVTQMGQEVILRCVPISNHLYFYWYRQILGQKVEFLVSFYNNEISEKSEIFDDQFSVERPDGSNFTLKIRSTKLEDSAMYFCASSRPGWNTEAFFGQGTRLTVV.

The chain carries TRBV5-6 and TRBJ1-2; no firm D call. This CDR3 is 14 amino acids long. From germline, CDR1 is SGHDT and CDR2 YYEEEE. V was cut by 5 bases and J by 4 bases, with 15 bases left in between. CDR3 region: CASRLRSGPYGYTF. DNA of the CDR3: TGTGCCAGCAGATTACGGAGCGGGCCCTATGGCTACACCTTC.

CDR3 in amino acids: CASSVGGGTGETQYF. CDR3 nucleotides: TGTGCCAGCAGTGTAGGTGGAGGGACCGGAGAGACCCAGTACTTC. The V gene is TRBV6-4, the J gene TRBJ2-5, with D maybe TRBD2 (6 bases). V lost 4 bases and J lost 4, with 16 bases in between. CDR1 and CDR2 (germline): MRHNA, SNTAGT. This CDR3 spans 15 amino acids.